This is a list of T cell receptor beta chains from one sample in a study of shared clonotypes between healthy human individuals. Clones were read by immunoSEQ multiplex PCR, and TCRdb kept only the in-frame ones, dropping some. The sample has 1,500,000 or so clones, 96% seen once; the top ten hold over 1%. The specimen sequenced was naive CD4+ T cells sorted from blood. Receptor source: a man in his thirties or forties in good health. The CDR3 runs from the conserved cysteine through the conserved F or W. Fields, in order: V gene, D gene, clone size, J gene, CDR3 protein, CDR3 DNA. The D gene is left open where the match is weak. Only some rows state a clone size, as once, few, many or a class for expanded clones.

v_call: TRBV10-3; d_call: TRBD2; clone_size: .; j_call: TRBJ2-1; cdr3_aa: CALGTSAGPPYNEQFF; cdr3_nt: TGTGCCTTAGGGACTAGCGCCGGCCCCCCCTACAATGAGCAGTTCTTC
v_call: TRBV19; d_call: TRBD1; clone_size: .; j_call: TRBJ2-7; cdr3_aa: CASSIEGGPTYEQYF; cdr3_nt: TGTGCCAGTAGTATAGAAGGGGGCCCAACCTACGAGCAGTACTTC
v_call: TRBV10-2; d_call: TRBD1; clone_size: .; j_call: TRBJ2-7; cdr3_aa: CASRKGAGGAETYEQYF; cdr3_nt: TGCGCCAGCAGAAAGGGGGCAGGGGGCGCGGAAACCTACGAGCAGTACTTC
v_call: TRBV29-1; d_call: .; clone_size: .; j_call: TRBJ2-7; cdr3_aa: CSVAPRRVHEQYF; cdr3_nt: TGCAGCGTTGCCCCACGCCGGGTCCACGAGCAGTACTTC
v_call: TRBV6-5; d_call: .; clone_size: .; j_call: TRBJ1-2; cdr3_aa: CASGRTENNYGYTF; cdr3_nt: TGTGCCAGTGGAAGGACAGAGAATAACTATGGCTACACCTTC
v_call: TRBV6-6; d_call: .; clone_size: .; j_call: TRBJ2-3; cdr3_aa: CASSYSRSPGDTQYF; cdr3_nt: TGTGCCAGCAGTTACTCTAGGTCACCTGGAGATACGCAGTATTTT
v_call: TRBV7-2; d_call: TRBD1; clone_size: once; j_call: TRBJ2-7; cdr3_aa: CASSIGTGRYEQYF; cdr3_nt: TGTGCCAGCAGCATTGGGACAGGGAGATACGAGCAGTACTTC
v_call: TRBV5-6; d_call: TRBD1; clone_size: .; j_call: TRBJ1-2; cdr3_aa: CASSLITGGDYGYGYTF; cdr3_nt: TGTGCCAGCAGCTTAATAACAGGGGGCGATTATGGCTATGGCTACACCTTC
v_call: TRBV7-9; d_call: .; clone_size: .; j_call: TRBJ2-7; cdr3_aa: CASSPTPGRDEQYF; cdr3_nt: TGTGCCAGCAGCCCTACTCCGGGCCGGGACGAGCAGTACTTC
v_call: TRBV6-5; d_call: TRBD1; clone_size: once; j_call: TRBJ2-5; cdr3_aa: CATGTGTGETQYF; cdr3_nt: TGTGCCACCGGGACAGGGACGGGAGAGACCCAGTACTTC
v_call: TRBV10-3; d_call: TRBD1; clone_size: .; j_call: TRBJ2-7; cdr3_aa: CATGDGTGLEQYF; cdr3_nt: TGTGCCACCGGGGACGGGACAGGGCTCGAGCAGTACTTC
v_call: TRBV11-2; d_call: TRBD2; clone_size: .; j_call: TRBJ2-7; cdr3_aa: CASSTRLAGSYEQYF; cdr3_nt: TGTGCCAGCAGCACGCGACTAGCGGGGTCCTACGAGCAGTACTTC
v_call: TRBV11-3; d_call: .; clone_size: .; j_call: TRBJ2-3; cdr3_aa: CASSSVWGPTDTQYF; cdr3_nt: TGTGCCAGCAGCTCGGTCTGGGGACCCACAGATACGCAGTATTTT
v_call: TRBV19; d_call: .; clone_size: .; j_call: TRBJ1-2; cdr3_aa: CASTPLDSYGYTF; cdr3_nt: TGTGCCAGTACTCCCCTGGACAGCTATGGCTACACCTTC
v_call: TRBV4-1; d_call: .; clone_size: once; j_call: TRBJ2-1; cdr3_aa: CASSQADGKSSYNEQFF; cdr3_nt: TGCGCCAGCAGCCAAGCAGACGGGAAGAGCTCCTACAATGAGCAGTTCTTC
v_call: TRBV10-3; d_call: TRBD2; clone_size: .; j_call: TRBJ2-5; cdr3_aa: CAIAGGGETQYF; cdr3_nt: TGTGCCATAGCGGGAGGCGGAGAGACCCAGTACTTC
v_call: TRBV6-1; d_call: .; clone_size: .; j_call: TRBJ1-1; cdr3_aa: CASSGGGPDTEAFF; cdr3_nt: TGTGCCAGCAGTGGTGGGGGCCCGGACACTGAAGCTTTCTTT
v_call: TRBV28; d_call: TRBD1; clone_size: .; j_call: TRBJ1-5; cdr3_aa: CASRGTAYSNQPQHF; cdr3_nt: TGTGCCAGCAGGGGGACAGCATATAGCAATCAGCCCCAGCATTTT
v_call: TRBV7-3; d_call: TRBD1; clone_size: once; j_call: TRBJ2-3; cdr3_aa: CASSFGTGTDTQYF; cdr3_nt: TGTGCCAGCAGCTTCGGGACAGGCACAGATACGCAGTATTTT
v_call: TRBV5-1; d_call: .; clone_size: .; j_call: TRBJ2-7; cdr3_aa: CASSLGKSYEQYF; cdr3_nt: TGCGCCAGCAGCTTGGGCAAGTCCTACGAGCAGTACTTC
v_call: TRBV6-5; d_call: .; clone_size: .; j_call: TRBJ1-5; cdr3_aa: CASSQGLRQPQHF; cdr3_nt: TGTGCCAGCAGCCAGGGGCTACGTCAGCCCCAGCATTTT
v_call: TRBV18; d_call: TRBD1; clone_size: .; j_call: TRBJ1-1; cdr3_aa: CASSRDREGEAFF; cdr3_nt: TGTGCCAGCTCCCGGGACAGGGAAGGTGAAGCTTTCTTT